This is a list of T cell receptor beta chains from one sample in a study of T-cell memory formation after mild COVID-19. TCRdb re-called the 5' RACE reads through MiXCR, storing one row per CDR3 protein. The sample has 250,000 to 350,000 distinct CDR3 sequences; 15% to 20% are singletons. The source material was PBMCs or a T cell subset sorted from them (not recorded which). The receptors stem from a man between 18 and 35 years old who had mild COVID-19 (a few samples of this study predate the infection). Cell type and time point are not known. CDR3s include the opening cysteine and the closing phenylalanine or tryptophan. A D gene is named only where the DNA matches it firmly. Rows may omit the clone size; those that give it use once, few, many or a size class.

j_call v_call clone_size d_call cdr3_nt cdr3_aa
TRBJ2-5 TRBV10-3 few NA TGTGCCATCAGTGAGTCTACCCCAGGGGCATATGAGACCCAGTACTTC CAISESTPGAYETQYF
TRBJ2-6 TRBV6-5 NA TRBD2 TGTGCCAGCAGTTACTCGGGAGGGCCGGGGGCCAACGTCCTGACTTTC CASSYSGGPGANVLTF
TRBJ1-2 TRBV4-1 NA NA TGCGCCAGCAGCCAAGGACCGACAGTTACTAACTATGGCTTCACCTTC CASSQGPTVTNYGFTF
TRBJ2-7 TRBV3-1 once NA TGTGCCAGCAGCCAAGCCCCCAGGACCTACGAGCAGTACTTC CASSQAPRTYEQYF
TRBJ1-2 TRBV20-1 many NA TGCAGTGCTAGTAGTATAGGCGGTTACTATGGCTACACCTTC CSASSIGGYYGYTF
TRBJ1-5 TRBV18 few NA TGTGCCAGCTCACCAGGTGTCGCAGGGTACCAGCATTTT CASSPGVAGYQHF
TRBJ2-2 TRBV4-1 few NA TGCGCCAGCAGCCAAGAAAGCCCCGTCAACACCGGGGAGCTGTTTTTT CASSQESPVNTGELFF
TRBJ2-5 TRBV14 few TRBD2 TGTGCCAGCAGTCGTACTGGCGGGGGGACCCAAGAGACCCAGTACTTC CASSRTGGGTQETQYF
TRBJ2-3 TRBV28 few NA TGTGCCAGCAGGGCCAGGTGGGGGCGCGTAACAGATACGCAGTATTTT CASRARWGRVTDTQYF
TRBJ1-5 TRBV7-2 NA TRBD1 TGTGCCAGCAGCAAAGACAGGGCGGGTAGCAATCAGCCCCAGCATTTT CASSKDRAGSNQPQHF
TRBJ2-1 TRBV12-3/TRBV12-4 NA TRBD1 TGTGCCAGCAGTGGAGACAGGGGTCTATTCTATGAGCAGTTCTTC CASSGDRGLFYEQFF
TRBJ2-4 TRBV25-1 NA NA TGTGCCAGCAGTCATCGGACAGCAGTGAAAAACATTCAGTACTTC CASSHRTAVKNIQYF
TRBJ2-5 TRBV6-6 many NA TGTGCCAGCACCCGACCCATGGAGACCCAGTACTTC CASTRPMETQYF
TRBJ1-1 TRBV3-1 few TRBD1 TGTGCCAGCAGCCCCCCCGTAGTGACAGGGATTGCTGAAGCTTTCTTT CASSPPVVTGIAEAFF
TRBJ2-5 TRBV5-1 many NA TGCGCCAGCAGCTTCGCGGGGCTTGAGACCCAGTACTTC CASSFAGLETQYF
TRBJ2-4 TRBV20-1 few NA TGCAGTGCCCCCCCTTCGGGGTTCAGGCACATTCAGTACTTC CSAPPSGFRHIQYF
TRBJ1-1 TRBV20-1 few NA TGCAGTGCTAGACCACAGGGTTTCAGGGACACTGAAGCTTTCTTT CSARPQGFRDTEAFF
TRBJ2-1 TRBV7-2 NA NA TGTGCCAGCAGCCCAAACAGGGACCGCTCCTACAATGAGCAGTTCTTC CASSPNRDRSYNEQFF
TRBJ2-1 TRBV6-5 few NA TGTGCCAGTCAGATCACCACCACCTACAATGAGCAGTTCTTC CASQITTTYNEQFF
TRBJ2-7 TRBV25-1 NA NA TGTGCCAGCAGTGGTCTCGCGAACAGGTGGTCCTACGAGCAGTACTTC CASSGLANRWSYEQYF
TRBJ1-6 TRBV7-2 NA NA TGTGCCAGCAGCTTAGTTGATTCACCCCTCCACTTT CASSLVDSPLHF
TRBJ2-5 TRBV7-9 few NA TGTGCCACAAACGGGGGATCCCAAGAGACCCAGTACTTC CATNGGSQETQYF
TRBJ1-2 TRBV4-1 NA TRBD1 TGCGCCAGCAGCCGCAAAGAAGGGCCGGGACAGGGGAACTATGGCTACACCTTC CASSRKEGPGQGNYGYTF
TRBJ2-5 TRBV11-2 NA TRBD1 TGTGCCAGCAGCTCTGGGACAGGGGGCGCCAAGACCCAGTACTTC CASSSGTGGAKTQYF
TRBJ2-4 TRBV20-1 NA TRBD1 TGCAGTGCGGGACAGGGTAAAAACATTCAGTACTTC CSAGQGKNIQYF
TRBJ1-1 TRBV7-3 NA NA TGTGCCAGCACCCCGCCGCTTCACAAGGGGACTGAAGCTTTCTTT CASTPPLHKGTEAFF
TRBJ2-7 TRBV4-3 NA NA TGCGCCAGCAGCCAAGATTCGACAGTCTCCTACGAGCAGTACTTC CASSQDSTVSYEQYF
TRBJ2-7 TRBV4-2 many NA TGTGCCAGCAGCCCGTGGGGTGGGGAAAGCTCCTACGAGCAGTACTTC CASSPWGGESSYEQYF
TRBJ1-2 TRBV15 NA NA TGTGCCACCAGCAGGTTCCAGGACGGTAACTATGGCTACACCTTC CATSRFQDGNYGYTF
TRBJ2-5 TRBV6-1 NA NA TGTGCCAGCAGTGAAGCGGGGGGTTGGGAGACCCAGTACTTC CASSEAGGWETQYF